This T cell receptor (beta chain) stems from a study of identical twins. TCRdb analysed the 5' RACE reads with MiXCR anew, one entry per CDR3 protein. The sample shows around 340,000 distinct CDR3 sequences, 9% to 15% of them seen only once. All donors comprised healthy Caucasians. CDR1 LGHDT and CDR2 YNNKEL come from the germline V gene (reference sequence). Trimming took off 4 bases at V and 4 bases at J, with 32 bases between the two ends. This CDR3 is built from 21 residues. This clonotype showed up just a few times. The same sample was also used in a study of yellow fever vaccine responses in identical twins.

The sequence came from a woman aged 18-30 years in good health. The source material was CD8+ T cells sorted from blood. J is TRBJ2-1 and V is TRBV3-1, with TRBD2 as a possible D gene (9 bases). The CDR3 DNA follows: TGTGCCAGCAGCCCTCGATTGACAGGGGTCGGAGCGGGAGGTACTTACAATGAGCAGTTCTTC. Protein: CASSPRLTGVGAGGTYNEQFF.